A single sample gave rise to the 25 T cell receptor beta chains below, sequenced in a study of OX40 agonist ivuxolimab in advanced cancers. TCRdb keeps only in-frame clones here, not all; method: immunoSEQ multiplex PCR. The data hold around 20,000 clones, with roughly four fifths observed a single time. Sequencing was performed on CD4+ or CD8+ T cells sorted from blood, taken in a trial of the OX40 agonist ivuxolimab. The receptors were sampled from an adult with an advanced solid tumor such as melanoma, head and neck, liver or kidney cancer.

This clone was recorded only once. The chain couples TRBV4-1 to TRBJ1-1, with 8 bases lining up with TRBD1. J was trimmed by 3 bases and V by 5 bases; bases with no gene match: 8. CDR3 length: 15 amino acids. Per germline, CDR1 MGHRA and CDR2 YSYEKL. The CDR3 nucleotides are TGCGCCAGCAGCAAGAGGACAGGGATCGACACTGAAGCTTTCTTT. This gives the protein CASSKRTGIDTEAFF.

The chain uses TRBV9 and TRBJ1-1; D ambiguous. There are 13 residues in the CDR3. The V end lost 4 bases, the J end lost 1 base, and 8 bases lay between the germline ends. From germline, CDR1 is SGDLS and CDR2 YYNGEE. CDR3 DNA: TGTGCCAGCAGCCGAGGTCCGAACACTGAAGCTTTCTTT. The encoded protein is CASSRGPNTEAFF. Filled out from reference TRBV9 and TRBJ1-1, the complete variable domain reads DSGVTQTPKHLITATGQRVTLRCSPRSGDLSVYWYQQSLDQGLQFLIQYYNGEERAKGNILERFSAQQFPDLHSELNLSSLELGDSALYFCASSRGPNTEAFFGQGTRLTVV.

The chain links TRBV10-2 to TRBJ2-7, with TRBD1 matching 7 bases. V trimming: 7 bases; J trimming: 4 bases; junction bases outside the gene matches: 7. This CDR3 is 13 amino acids long. Germline CDR1 reads WSHSY; CDR2 reads SAAADI. The chain's CDR3 is CASMSAQGYEQYF. DNA of the CDR3: TGCGCCAGCATGTCGGCACAGGGGTACGAGCAGTACTTC.

The rearrangement joins TRBV5-6 to TRBJ2-7; 10 positions agree with TRBD1. The CDR3 spans 16 residues. Germline V lookup: CDR1 SGHDT, CDR2 YYEEEE. The V gene end was trimmed by 2 bases and the J gene end by 3 bases; junction bases not matched to a gene: 8. The CDR3 DNA sequence: TGTGCCAGCAGCTTTATGTTCGGGACAGGGGTCTACGAGCAGTACTTC. Protein: CASSFMFGTGVYEQYF. Combining the CDR3 with reference TRBV5-6 and TRBJ2-7 gives the whole variable domain DAGVTQSPTHLIKTRGQQVTLRCSPKSGHDTVSWYQQALGQGPQFIFQYYEEEERQRGNFPDRFSGHQFPNYSSELNVNALLLGDSALYLCASSFMFGTGVYEQYFGPGTRLTVT.

DNA for the CDR3: TGTGCCAGCAGTCACCATGGGGAGGATGAGCAGTTCTTC. Amino acids: CASSHHGEDEQFF. The chain has TRBV6-5 and TRBJ2-1; weak D call: TRBD2 (6 bases). The germline gives CDR1 MNHEY, CDR2 SVGAGI. V lost 5 bases and J lost 8, with 13 bases in between. The CDR3 is made up of 13 amino acids.

The chain is built from TRBV18 and TRBJ2-7; D not resolved. V was cut by 4 bases and J by 0 bases, with 10 bases left in between. Per germline, CDR1 KGHSH and CDR2 LQKENI. This CDR3 region has 14 residues. CDR3 region: CASSLSGLSYEQYF. As DNA, the CDR3 is TGTGCCAGCTCACTCTCAGGCCTCTCCTACGAGCAGTACTTC. Using reference TRBV18 and TRBJ2-7 for the parts outside the CDR3, the full variable domain is NAGVMQNPRHLVRRRGQEARLRCSPMKGHSHVYWYRQLPEEGLKFMVYLQKENIIDESGMPKERFSAEFPKEGPSILRIQQVVRGDSAAYFCASSLSGLSYEQYFGPGTRLTVT.

The chain links TRBV18 to TRBJ1-1; possibly TRBD1 for D (6 bases). Between the trimmed V and J ends, which lost 1 base and 1 base, there was a span of 13 bases. This CDR3 comprises 16 residues. Germline V CDR1 and CDR2: KGHSH, LQKENI. CDR3 DNA: TGTGCCAGCTCACCACTGTTTGGGGGCTCGAACACTGAAGCTTTCTTT. Translating gives CASSPLFGGSNTEAFF.

This clone was found a few times. The V gene is TRBV6-1, the J gene TRBJ1-5, with D possibly TRBD1 on 6 matching bases. The CDR3 length is 15 residues. Germline values: CDR1 MNHNS, CDR2 SASEGT. V was trimmed by 5 bases and J by 3 bases, leaving 14 bases between them. The CDR3 nucleotides are TGTGCCAGCAGTATCGGGGGGCAGTACAATCAGCCCCAGCATTTT. Translation: CASSIGGQYNQPQHF.

The CDR3 is CASSRSGGRQPQHF. The CDR3 nucleotides read TGTGCCAGCTCACGCTCAGGGGGGCGTCAGCCCCAGCATTTT. This sequence joins TRBV18 and TRBJ1-5, with 7 bases lining up with TRBD1. The trim removed 4 bases at V and 6 bases at J, leaving 6 bases unmatched. The CDR3 contains 14 residues. Germline-derived CDR1 and CDR2 are KGHSH and LQKENI.

The chain carries TRBV7-9 and TRBJ2-3; 9 nucleotides line up with TRBD2. The V gene end was trimmed by 5 bases and the J gene end by 3 bases; junction bases not matched to a gene: 6. This CDR3 contains 15 residues. CDR1 and CDR2 from the germline V gene are SEHNR and FQNEAQ (reference sequence). DNA for the CDR3: TGTGCCAGCAGCATCTATAGCGGGAGAACAGATACGCAGTATTTT. Translation gives CASSIYSGRTDTQYF.

The chain employs TRBV2 and TRBJ1-2; possible D gene TRBD1, 6 bases. V was shortened by 8 bases and J by 0 bases, with 13 bases between the two germline ends. Germline V gene sequence: CDR1 SNHLY, CDR2 FYNNEI. This CDR3 is built from 14 residues. As DNA, the CDR3 is TGTGCCAGCTCTGGACAGACCACTAACTATGGCTACACCTTC. As protein: CASSGQTTNYGYTF.

The chain uses TRBV15 and TRBJ2-1; D might be TRBD1 (5 bases). V was pared by 1 base and J by 9 bases, with 16 bases between. Germline CDR1 reads LNHNV; CDR2 reads YYDKDF (reference sequence). The CDR3 spans 15 residues. In DNA, the CDR3 is TGTGCCACCAGCAGAGCCCAGGGTGTTGTCAGTGAGCAGTTCTTC. Translating gives CATSRAQGVVSEQFF. Looking up the rest from reference TRBV15 and TRBJ2-1 gives the full variable domain: DAMVIQNPRYQVTQFGKPVTLSCSQTLNHNVMYWYQQKSSQAPKLLFHYYDKDFNNEADTPDNFQSRRPNTSFCFLDIRSPGLGDTAMYLCATSRAQGVVSEQFFGPGTRLTVL.

This clone occurred once. This CDR3 is CASSPRTGWELFF. The CDR3, as DNA: TGTGCCAGCAGCCCCCGGACAGGTTGGGAGCTGTTTTTT. V and J are TRBV5-5 and TRBJ2-2; 7 bases match TRBD1. This CDR3 has 13 residues. J lost 9 bases, V lost 4 bases, and 6 bases had no gene match. CDR1 and CDR2 (germline): SGHKS, YYEKEE (reference sequence).

The J gene is TRBJ2-7, the V gene TRBV18; either TRBD1 or TRBD2 may supply D (5 bases each). Germline CDR1 reads KGHSH; CDR2 reads LQKENI. The V end lost 2 bases, the J end lost 5 bases, and 13 bases lay between the germline ends. The CDR3 runs to 14 residues. CDR3 sequence: CASSPGTGRDEQYF. Here the CDR3 DNA reads TGTGCCAGCTCACCAGGGACGGGTCGGGACGAGCAGTACTTC.

The chain links TRBV11-2 to TRBJ2-7, with no clear D. This CDR3 region has 11 residues. The germline CDR1 and CDR2 sequences are SGHAT and FQNNGV. V was cut by 5 bases and J by 6 bases, with 8 bases left in between. This CDR3 reads CASSLLTEQYF. The CDR3 bases are TGTGCCAGCAGCCTGCTCACCGAGCAGTACTTC.

The chain links TRBV6-1 to TRBJ2-3; D uncertain. V gave up 6 bases and J gave up 0 bases, with 7 bases separating them. CDR3 size: 13 residues. Germline CDR1 MNHNS, CDR2 SASEGT. CDR3 residues: CASRESSTDTQYF. CDR3 DNA: TGTGCCAGCAGGGAATCCAGCACAGATACGCAGTATTTT.

The chain links TRBV28 to TRBJ2-7, with TRBD1 matching over 8 bases. This CDR3 has 16 residues. Germline CDR1 MDHEN, CDR2 SYDVKM. V shed 1 base, J shed 4 bases, and the junction held 9 bases outside the gene matches. The CDR3 region has the DNA TGTGCCAGCAGTTTATCCTCGGACAGGGTCACATACGAGCAGTACTTC. As protein: CASSLSSDRVTYEQYF.

J is TRBJ2-1 and V is TRBV7-2; weak D call: TRBD1 (6 bases). Germline lookup yields CDR1 SGHTA and CDR2 FQGNSA. V lost 5 bases and J lost 3, with 14 bases in between. This CDR3 is 15 amino acids long. This CDR3 is CASSPGAAGYNEQFF. The DNA of the CDR3 is TGTGCCAGCAGCCCAGGGGCGGCGGGCTACAATGAGCAGTTCTTC. The variable domain in full, with the rest retrieved from reference TRBV7-2 and TRBJ2-1, is GAGVSQSPSNKVTEKGKDVELRCDPISGHTALYWYRQSLGQGLEFLIYFQGNSAPDKSGLPSDRFSAERTGGSVSTLTIQRTQQEDSAVYLCASSPGAAGYNEQFFGPGTRLTVL.

The V call is TRBV19, the J call TRBJ2-7; D remains ambiguous. The germline V gene has CDR1 LNHDA and CDR2 SQIVND (reference sequence). The CDR3 sequence is 17 residues long. Trimming removed 0 bases at V and 3 bases at J, with 18 bases between. CDR3 loop: CASSIEKGANLFYEQYF. The CDR3 DNA is TGTGCCAGTAGTATAGAAAAGGGTGCCAACCTTTTCTACGAGCAGTACTTC. Full variable domain (missing parts from reference TRBV19 and TRBJ2-7): DGGITQSPKYLFRKEGQNVTLSCEQNLNHDAMYWYRQDPGQGLRLIYYSQIVNDFQKGDIAEGYSVSREKKESFPLTVTSAQKNPTAFYLCASSIEKGANLFYEQYFGPGTRLTVT.

This clone has just a few counts. CDR3 sequence reads: CASKGGSSGNTIYF. The CDR3 region has the DNA TGCGCCAGCAAGGGGGGCTCCTCTGGAAACACCATATATTTT. The chain uses TRBV5-1 and TRBJ1-3, with D possibly matching TRBD1 (6 bases). With 6 bases removed from V and 0 bases from J, the gap between germline ends came to 10 bases. The CDR3 extends over 14 amino acids. Germline CDR1 SGHRS, CDR2 YFSETQ.

By frequency in the sample, this clone is large. Written as DNA, the CDR3 is TGTGCCAGCTCACCGCCGGAGGGAGGCAATTCACCCCTCCACTTT. It is translated as CASSPPEGGNSPLHF. This rearrangement joins TRBV18 to TRBJ1-6; no definite D call. The CDR3 has 15 residues. V shed 3 bases and J shed 7 bases, with 13 bases lying between them. Germline CDR1 is KGHSH and CDR2 is LQKENI.

This clone has just one count. The V and J genes are TRBV6-6 and TRBJ2-7, with 13 positions matching TRBD2. In germline, CDR1 is MNHNY, CDR2 SVGAGI (reference sequence). After removal of 6 bases from V and 3 bases from J, the junction contained 5 bases not matched to a gene. The CDR3 spans 15 residues. The CDR3: CASRTSGRASYEQYF. The CDR3 bases are TGTGCCAGCAGAACTAGCGGGAGGGCCAGCTACGAGCAGTACTTC.

The chain joins TRBV5-6 to TRBJ1-4; maybe TRBD1 (5 bases). The CDR3 consists of 17 residues. The V end lost 0 bases, the J end lost 3 bases, and 15 bases lay between the germline ends. The V gene's germline CDR1 is SGHDT and CDR2 YYEEEE. The DNA for the CDR3 is TGTGCCAGCAGCTTGGCGTCGAAGGGGCCACCTAATGAAAAACTGTTTTTT. Protein: CASSLASKGPPNEKLFF.

This chain links TRBV6-5 with TRBJ1-2, with 7 bases aligning to TRBD1. The CDR3 is 15 residues long. Trimming removed 0 bases from V and 6 bases from J; junction bases left unmatched: 7. Germline V gene lookup returns CDR1 MNHEY and CDR2 SVGAGI. The CDR3, as DNA: TGTGCCAGCAGTTACTCGACGACAGGGTGGAATGGCTACACCTTC. It specifies CASSYSTTGWNGYTF.

V and J are TRBV19 and TRBJ2-7, with 13 bases identical to TRBD2. Germline CDR1 reads LNHDA; CDR2 reads SQIVND (reference sequence). The CDR3 length is 22 residues. Trimming at V came to 6 bases and at J to 2 bases, leaving 25 bases not matched to a gene. In DNA form, the CDR3 reads TGTGCCAGTAGCTCCCGAGGAAGGTCCCGGACTAGCGGGGGCACCACCCCCTACGAGCAGTACTTC. It is translated as CASSSRGRSRTSGGTTPYEQYF. Full variable domain (outside the CDR3, taken from reference TRBV19 and TRBJ2-7): DGGITQSPKYLFRKEGQNVTLSCEQNLNHDAMYWYRQDPGQGLRLIYYSQIVNDFQKGDIAEGYSVSREKKESFPLTVTSAQKNPTAFYLCASSSRGRSRTSGGTTPYEQYFGPGTRLTVT.